This TCR beta chain comes out of a study of cytomegalovirus exposure and HLA in healthy donors. With 60 Vbeta and 13 Jbeta primers, the PCR was carried out. Profiled with immunoSEQ multiplex PCR; TCRdb holds only in-frame clones, not every one. The table records under 250,000 clones, roughly 85% of them present only once. Notes on the study in general: The study flagged some 170 TCR beta chains as cytomegalovirus-associated.

For this clone: Its antigen is not known.

V trimming: 4 bases; J trimming: 3 bases; junction bases outside the gene matches: 8. The CDR3 consists of 15 residues. CDR1 SGHTA and CDR2 FQGNSA come from the germline V gene. Sequencing was done on a sample of PBMCs. The rearrangement joins TRBV7-2 to TRBJ2-7; 8 bases line up with TRBD2. This receptor was taken from a male donor in good health and CMV-seronegative. Written as DNA, the CDR3 is TGTGCCAGCAGCTCAGCGGGGGACACGGGCTACGAGCAGTACTTC. Encoded protein: CASSSAGDTGYEQYF.